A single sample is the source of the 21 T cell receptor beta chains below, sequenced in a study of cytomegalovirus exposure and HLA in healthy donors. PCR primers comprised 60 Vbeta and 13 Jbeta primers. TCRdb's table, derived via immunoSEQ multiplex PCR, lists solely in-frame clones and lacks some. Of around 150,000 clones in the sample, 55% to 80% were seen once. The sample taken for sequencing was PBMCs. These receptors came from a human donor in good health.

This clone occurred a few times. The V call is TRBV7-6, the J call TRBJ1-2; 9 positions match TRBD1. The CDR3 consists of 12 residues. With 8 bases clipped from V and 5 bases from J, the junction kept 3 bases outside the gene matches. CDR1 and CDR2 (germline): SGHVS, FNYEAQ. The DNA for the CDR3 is TGTGCCAGCTACGGGACAGGGTATGGCTACACCTTC. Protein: CASYGTGYGYTF.

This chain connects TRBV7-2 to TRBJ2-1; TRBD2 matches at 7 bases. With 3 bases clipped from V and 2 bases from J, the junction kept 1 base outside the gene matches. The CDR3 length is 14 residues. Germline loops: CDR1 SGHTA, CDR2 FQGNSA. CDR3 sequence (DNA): TGTGCCAGCAGCTTGCGGGAGACCTACAATGAGCAGTTCTTC. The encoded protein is CASSLRETYNEQFF.

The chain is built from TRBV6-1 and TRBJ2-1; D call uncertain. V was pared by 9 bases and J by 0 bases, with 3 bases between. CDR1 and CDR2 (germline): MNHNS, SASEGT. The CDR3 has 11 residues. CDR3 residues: CASNSYNEQFF. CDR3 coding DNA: TGTGCCAGTAACTCCTACAATGAGCAGTTCTTC.

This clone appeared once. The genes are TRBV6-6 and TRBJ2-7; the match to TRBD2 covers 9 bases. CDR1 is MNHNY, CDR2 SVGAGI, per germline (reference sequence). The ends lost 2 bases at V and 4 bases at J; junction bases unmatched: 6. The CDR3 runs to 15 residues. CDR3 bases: TGTGCCAGCAGTTACCCCCAGGGACTAGCTTACGAGCAGTACTTC. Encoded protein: CASSYPQGLAYEQYF.

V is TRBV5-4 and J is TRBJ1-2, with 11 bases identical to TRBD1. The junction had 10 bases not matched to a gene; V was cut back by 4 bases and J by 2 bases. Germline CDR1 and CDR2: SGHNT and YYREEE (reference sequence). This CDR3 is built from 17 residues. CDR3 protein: CASSEGQGEPFNYGYTF. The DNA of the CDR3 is TGTGCCAGCAGCGAGGGACAGGGGGAGCCGTTCAACTATGGCTACACCTTC.

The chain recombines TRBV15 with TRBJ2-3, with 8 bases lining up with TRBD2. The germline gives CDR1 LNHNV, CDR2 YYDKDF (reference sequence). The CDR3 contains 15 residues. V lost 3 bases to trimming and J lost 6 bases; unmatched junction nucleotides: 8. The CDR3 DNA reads TGTGCCACCAGCAGCCAAGCGGGGGCAGGGGATACGCAGTATTTT. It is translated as CATSSQAGAGDTQYF.

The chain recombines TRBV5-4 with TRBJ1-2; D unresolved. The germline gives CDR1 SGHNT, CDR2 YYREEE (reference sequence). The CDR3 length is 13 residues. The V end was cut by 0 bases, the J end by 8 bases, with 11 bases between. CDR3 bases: TGTGCCAGCAGCTTGGTTCTCCTGGAGGGCTACACCTTC. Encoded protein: CASSLVLLEGYTF.

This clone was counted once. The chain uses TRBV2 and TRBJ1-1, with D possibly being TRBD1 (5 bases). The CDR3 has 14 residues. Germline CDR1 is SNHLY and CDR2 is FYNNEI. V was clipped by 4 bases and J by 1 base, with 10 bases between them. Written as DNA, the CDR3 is TGTGCCAGCAGTGGGTGGGGGGGGAACACTGAAGCTTTCTTT. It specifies CASSGWGGNTEAFF.

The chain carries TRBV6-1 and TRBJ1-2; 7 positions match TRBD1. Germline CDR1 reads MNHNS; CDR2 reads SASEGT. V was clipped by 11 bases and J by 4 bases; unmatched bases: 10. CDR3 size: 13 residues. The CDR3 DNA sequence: TGTGCCGGCTACAGGGGATGGGGCTATGGCTACACCTTC. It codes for CAGYRGWGYGYTF.

The CDR3 spells CASSSQGNTGELFF. CDR3 coding DNA: TGTGCCAGCAGTTCTCAGGGGAACACCGGGGAGCTGTTTTTT. The rearrangement uses TRBV2 and TRBJ2-2; weak D call: TRBD1 (5 bases). Per germline, CDR1 SNHLY and CDR2 FYNNEI. This CDR3 contains 14 residues. The germline V and J ends were trimmed by 5 bases and 1 base, with 8 bases remaining between them.

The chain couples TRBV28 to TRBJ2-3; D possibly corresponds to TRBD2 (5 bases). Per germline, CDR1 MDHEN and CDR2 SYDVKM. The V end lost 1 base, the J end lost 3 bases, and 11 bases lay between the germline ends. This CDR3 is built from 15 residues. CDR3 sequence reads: CASSLSGITTDTQYF. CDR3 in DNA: TGTGCCAGCAGTTTATCGGGAATAACTACAGATACGCAGTATTTT.

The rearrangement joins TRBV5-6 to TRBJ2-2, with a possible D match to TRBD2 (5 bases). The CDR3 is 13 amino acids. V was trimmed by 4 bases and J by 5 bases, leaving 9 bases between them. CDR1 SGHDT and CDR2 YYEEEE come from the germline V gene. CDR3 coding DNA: TGTGCCAGCAGCCGTACTAGAACCGGGGAGCTGTTTTTT. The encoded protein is CASSRTRTGELFF.

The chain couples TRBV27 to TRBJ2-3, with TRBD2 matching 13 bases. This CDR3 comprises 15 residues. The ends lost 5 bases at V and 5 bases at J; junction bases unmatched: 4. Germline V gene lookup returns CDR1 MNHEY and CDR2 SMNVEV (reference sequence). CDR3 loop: CASSGTSGKVDTQYF. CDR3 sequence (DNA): TGTGCCAGCAGTGGGACTAGCGGGAAGGTAGATACGCAGTATTTT.

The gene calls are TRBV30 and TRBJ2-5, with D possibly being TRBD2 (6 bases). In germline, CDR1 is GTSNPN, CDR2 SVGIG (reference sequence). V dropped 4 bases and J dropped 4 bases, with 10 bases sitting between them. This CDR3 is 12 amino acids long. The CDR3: CAWNGGGETQYF. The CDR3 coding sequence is TGTGCCTGGAACGGGGGTGGAGAGACCCAGTACTTC.

The CDR3 DNA reads as TGTGCCAGCAGCCGACAGGAAGATACGCAGTATTTT. Protein product: CASSRQEDTQYF. The V gene is TRBV7-6, the J gene TRBJ2-3; perhaps TRBD1 as D (6 bases). The germline V and J ends were trimmed by 5 bases and 5 bases, with 8 bases remaining between them. The CDR3 is 12 residues long. CDR1 is SGHVS and CDR2 is FNYEAQ in the germline V gene.

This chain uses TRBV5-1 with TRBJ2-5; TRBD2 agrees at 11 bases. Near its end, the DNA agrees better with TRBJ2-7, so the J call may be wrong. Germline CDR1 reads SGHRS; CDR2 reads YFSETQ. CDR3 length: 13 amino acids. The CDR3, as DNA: TGCGCCAGCAGGACTAGCGGGACCTACGAGCAGTACTTC. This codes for CASRTSGTYEQYF.

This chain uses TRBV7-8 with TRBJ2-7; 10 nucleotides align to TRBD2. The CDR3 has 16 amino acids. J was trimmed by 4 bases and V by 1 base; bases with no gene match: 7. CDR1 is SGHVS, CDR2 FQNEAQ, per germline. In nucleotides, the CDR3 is TGTGCCAGCAGCTTAGGGGCGGCTAGCGGGAGTTACGAGCAGTACTTC. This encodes CASSLGAASGSYEQYF.

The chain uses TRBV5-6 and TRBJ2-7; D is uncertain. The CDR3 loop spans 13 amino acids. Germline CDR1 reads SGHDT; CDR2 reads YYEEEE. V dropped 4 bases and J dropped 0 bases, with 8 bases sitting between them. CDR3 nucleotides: TGTGCCAGCAGCCCTACCGGCTCCTACGAGCAGTACTTC. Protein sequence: CASSPTGSYEQYF.

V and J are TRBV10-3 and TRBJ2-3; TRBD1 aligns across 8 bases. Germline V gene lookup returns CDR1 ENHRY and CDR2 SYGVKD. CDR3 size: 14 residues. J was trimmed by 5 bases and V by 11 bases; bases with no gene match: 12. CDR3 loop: CASRNQGAGDTQYF. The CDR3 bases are TGTGCCTCCCGTAATCAGGGGGCGGGAGATACGCAGTATTTT.

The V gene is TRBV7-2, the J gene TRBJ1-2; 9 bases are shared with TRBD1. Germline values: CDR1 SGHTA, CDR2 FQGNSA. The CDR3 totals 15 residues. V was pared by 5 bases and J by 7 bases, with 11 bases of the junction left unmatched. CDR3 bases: TGTGCCAGCAGCCCGAGAGGACAGGGGCTTCCTGGCTACACCTTC. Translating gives CASSPRGQGLPGYTF. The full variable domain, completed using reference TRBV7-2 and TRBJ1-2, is GAGVSQSPSNKVTEKGKDVELRCDPISGHTALYWYRQSLGQGLEFLIYFQGNSAPDKSGLPSDRFSAERTGGSVSTLTIQRTQQEDSAVYLCASSPRGQGLPGYTFGSGTRLTVV.

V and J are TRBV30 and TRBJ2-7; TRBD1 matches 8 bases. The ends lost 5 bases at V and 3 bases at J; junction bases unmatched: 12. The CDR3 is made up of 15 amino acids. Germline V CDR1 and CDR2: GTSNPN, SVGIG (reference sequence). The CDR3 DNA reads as TGTGCCTGGGCATCCGACAGGGGAATGGTCTACGAGCAGTACTTC. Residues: CAWASDRGMVYEQYF.